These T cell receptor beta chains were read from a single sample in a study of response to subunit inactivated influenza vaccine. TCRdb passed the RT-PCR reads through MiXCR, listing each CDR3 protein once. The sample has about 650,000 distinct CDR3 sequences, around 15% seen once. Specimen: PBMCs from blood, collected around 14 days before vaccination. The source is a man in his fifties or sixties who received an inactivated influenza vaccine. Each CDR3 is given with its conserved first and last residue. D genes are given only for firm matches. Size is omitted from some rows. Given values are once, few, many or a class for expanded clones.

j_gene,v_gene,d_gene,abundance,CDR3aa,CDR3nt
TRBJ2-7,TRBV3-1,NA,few,CASSQRNEQYF,TGTGCCAGCAGCCAAAGAAACGAGCAGTACTTC
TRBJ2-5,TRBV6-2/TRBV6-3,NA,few,CASSPPGAQETQYF,TGTGCCAGCAGTCCCCCAGGGGCCCAAGAGACCCAGTACTTC
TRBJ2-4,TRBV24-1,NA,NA,CATSYRDNKNIQYF,TGTGCCACCAGCTACCGGGACAACAAAAACATTCAGTACTTC
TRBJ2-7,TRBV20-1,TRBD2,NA,CSADGVAGAPEQYF,TGCAGTGCTGATGGGGTAGCGGGAGCCCCCGAGCAGTACTTC
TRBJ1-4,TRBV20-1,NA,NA,CSARPRRLNEKLFF,TGCAGTGCTAGACCCAGGCGGCTTAATGAAAAACTGTTTTTT
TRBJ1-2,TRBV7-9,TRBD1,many,CASSVSDRESYYGYTF,TGTGCCAGCAGCGTAAGCGACAGGGAGTCTTACTATGGCTACACCTTC
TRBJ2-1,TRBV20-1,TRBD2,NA,CSARGGTSGSMDNEQFF,TGCAGTGCTAGAGGGGGGACTAGCGGGAGTATGGACAATGAGCAGTTCTTC
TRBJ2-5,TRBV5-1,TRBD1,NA,CASSFGQGKETQYF,TGCGCCAGCAGCTTTGGACAGGGGAAAGAGACCCAGTACTTC
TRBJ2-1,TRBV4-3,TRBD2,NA,CASSRLAGYNEQFF,TGCGCCAGCAGCCGGTTAGCGGGCTACAATGAGCAGTTCTTC
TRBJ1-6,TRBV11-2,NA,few,CASSPRDIPISPLHF,TGTGCCAGCAGCCCCAGGGACATACCTATTTCACCCCTCCACTTT
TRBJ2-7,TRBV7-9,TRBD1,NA,CASSLRDSHLEQYF,TGTGCCAGCAGCTTAAGGGACAGCCACCTCGAGCAGTACTTC
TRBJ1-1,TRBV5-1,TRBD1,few,CASSLNPGQGPMNTEAFF,TGCGCCAGCAGCTTGAACCCCGGACAGGGCCCTATGAACACTGAAGCTTTCTTT
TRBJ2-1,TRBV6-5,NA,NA,CASSYRWGYNEQFF,TGTGCCAGCAGCTACCGGTGGGGTTACAATGAGCAGTTCTTC
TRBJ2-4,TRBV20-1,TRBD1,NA,CSAYGQGPKNIQYF,TGCAGTGCTTACGGACAGGGACCGAAAAACATTCAGTACTTC
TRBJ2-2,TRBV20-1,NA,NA,CSASDIYTGELFF,TGCAGTGCGAGTGATATCTACACCGGGGAGCTGTTTTTT
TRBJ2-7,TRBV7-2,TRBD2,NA,CASSLEGTSGVYEQYF,TGTGCCAGCAGCTTAGAGGGGACTAGCGGGGTCTACGAGCAGTACTTC
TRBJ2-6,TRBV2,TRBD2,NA,CASSETSGRAGANVLTF,TGTGCCAGCAGTGAGACTAGCGGGAGGGCTGGGGCCAACGTCCTGACTTTC
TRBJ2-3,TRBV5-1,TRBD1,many,CASSPPQGARTDTQYF,TGCGCCAGCAGCCCCCCACAGGGGGCGCGGACAGATACGCAGTATTTT
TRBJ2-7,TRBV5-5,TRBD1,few,CASSAVTPGGDEQYF,TGTGCCAGCAGCGCCGTAACCCCAGGGGGTGACGAGCAGTACTTC
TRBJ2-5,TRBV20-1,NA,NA,CSARDVSGDQETQYF,TGCAGTGCTAGAGATGTATCCGGGGATCAAGAGACCCAGTACTTC
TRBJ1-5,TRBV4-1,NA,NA,CASSQGDVLNQPQHF,TGCGCCAGCAGCCAAGGGGACGTACTCAATCAGCCCCAGCATTTT
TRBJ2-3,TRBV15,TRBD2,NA,CATSRDYPGTSATDTQYF,TGTGCCACCAGCAGAGACTATCCCGGGACTAGCGCGACAGATACGCAGTATTTT
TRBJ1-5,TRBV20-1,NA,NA,CSARQGAGSNQPQHF,TGCAGTGCTCGGCAGGGCGCCGGCAGCAATCAGCCCCAGCATTTT
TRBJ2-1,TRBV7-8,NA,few,CASSEHRESSYNEQFF,TGTGCCAGCAGCGAACACAGGGAAAGCTCCTACAATGAGCAGTTCTTC
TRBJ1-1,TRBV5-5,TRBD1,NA,CASNHRGGNTEAFF,TGTGCCAGCAACCACAGGGGCGGGAACACTGAAGCTTTCTTT
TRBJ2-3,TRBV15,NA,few,CATSSGTRSTDTQYF,TGTGCCACCAGCAGTGGGACCAGAAGCACAGATACGCAGTATTTT
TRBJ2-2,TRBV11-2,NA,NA,CASSLGGYFGELFF,TGTGCCAGCAGCTTAGGCGGGTACTTCGGGGAGCTGTTTTTT
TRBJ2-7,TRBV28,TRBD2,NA,CASKTSGTYEQYF,TGTGCCAGCAAAACTAGCGGCACCTACGAGCAGTACTTC